This T cell receptor beta chain was observed in a study of blood T cell repertoires in COVID-19. Repertoires were generated with immunoSEQ multiplex PCR, while TCRdb's copy carries only in-frame clones and drops some. The table includes under 400,000 clones, about 89% detected once. J gave up 7 bases and V 0 bases, and 2 bases lay outside the gene matches. The CDR3 runs to 15 residues. Germline assignment: CDR1 SGHRS and CDR2 YFSETQ. The rearrangement links TRBV5-1 to TRBJ2-1, with 12 bases that match TRBD2. This clonotype was obtained from a man in his forties in a cohort exposed to, infected with or recovered from COVID-19 (not recorded which). Material for sequencing was PBMCs or T cells enriched from blood (not recorded which). The chain's CDR3 is CASSLAGTSGNEQFF. The CDR3 DNA follows: TGCGCCAGCAGCTTGGCCGGGACTAGCGGGAATGAGCAGTTCTTC.